The T cell receptor (beta chain) under discussion was sequenced for a study of control samples from healthy donors and cancer patients. This clone was seen a single time. Using immunoSEQ multiplex PCR, the repertoire was profiled, and TCRdb retains in-frame clones only, with some absent. In the table there are 98,000 or so clones, approximately 78% of which are singletons. Trimming removed 4 bases at V and 6 bases at J, with 11 bases between. The CDR3 loop spans 12 amino acids. The germline V gene has CDR1 SGHRS and CDR2 YFSETQ. This receptor was obtained from a man in his sixties in good health. The sequencing sample was made of blood. J is TRBJ2-7 and V is TRBV5-1; a possible D gene is TRBD1 (5 bases). The CDR3 protein is CASSGREGEQYF. The DNA of the CDR3 is TGCGCCAGCAGCGGCAGGGAAGGCGAGCAGTACTTC.